This T cell receptor beta chain was sequenced during a study of cytomegalovirus exposure and HLA in healthy donors. Broader study findings: A missense variant in DCLRE1C was later tied to TCR beta V- and J-gene trimming. Excluded were some V segments that proved indistinguishable, including TRBV6-2 and TRBV6-3.

Researchers ran the PCR with 60 Vbeta and 13 Jbeta primers. Sequencing used immunoSEQ multiplex PCR; TCRdb keeps in-frame clones, though not all of them. The sample lists 18,000 or so clones, 75% seen once, with 3.7% in the top ten. As for this clone: Antigen: not known.

The CDR3 covers 14 residues. CDR1 and CDR2 (germline): SQVTM, ANQGSEA. V lost 4 bases and J lost 7; bases outside the gene matches: 10. Healthy bone marrow donors made up the donor group. The receptor was isolated from a man between 18 and 35 years old in good health and CMV-seronegative. Sequencing input: PBMCs. The rearrangement uses TRBV29-1 and TRBJ2-1; 7 bases map to TRBD2. Here the CDR3 reads CSVVRLAVNNEQFF. The CDR3 DNA follows: TGCAGCGTTGTAAGGCTAGCGGTGAATAATGAGCAGTTCTTC.